This T cell receptor (beta chain) emerged from a study of T cell clonality in common variable immunodeficiency. The study, taken as a whole, reports: In common variable immunodeficiency, TCR beta chains reportedly carried fewer deletions and N-nucleotide insertions. Compared with controls, CVID subjects had fewer shared TCRbeta clones.

Patients and controls were mostly of Caucasian heritage. Sequenced by immunoSEQ multiplex PCR; TCRdb stores in-frame clones only, minus some. The profile covers tens of thousands of clones, none occurring a single time. This clone was picked up many times. The antigen is not known. The read ends 3 residues shy of where the CDR3 ends; the end is completed using the germline J gene. V was cut by 2 bases and J by 4 bases, with 10 bases left in between. CDR3 length equals 13 residues. The germline V gene has CDR1 SQVTM and CDR2 ANQGSEA. The sequencing input was peripheral blood mononuclear cells. This TCR came from a human donor with common variable immunodeficiency. This sequence joins TRBV29-1 and TRBJ2-3, with D perhaps TRBD2 (5 bases). Here the CDR3 reads CSVEKSGADTQYF. CDR3 bases read: TGCAGCGTTGAAAAAAGCGGCGCAGATACG.